The 9 T cell receptor beta chains in this list originate from one sample, sequenced in a study of Graves' ophthalmopathy and Graves' hyperthyroidism. The authors amplified TCR beta CDR3 regions, and they did so from RNA transcripts for repertoire sequencing. An initial RT-PCR round employing HTBI primers preceded a second-round multiplex PCR. TCRdb reprocessed the multiplex PCR reads via MiXCR and lists one record per CDR3 protein. The repertoire has about 220,000 distinct CDR3 sequences, 20% to 25% of them found once; the top ten carry roughly 39%. Material for sequencing was peripheral blood. The receptors stem from a woman in her 50s with Graves' ophthalmopathy.

This clonotype was picked up many times. The CDR3 carries no conserved terminal phenylalanine or tryptophan, so it likely arises from a read error. The V gene is TRBV7-9, the J gene TRBJ1-2; D is unresolved. Germline V CDR1 and CDR2: SEHNR, FQNEAQ (reference sequence). Deletions cut 9 bases from V and 8 bases from J, with 13 bases between. This CDR3 has 11 residues. In DNA form, the CDR3 reads TGTGCCAGTGGGTCGGCGCGAGGCTACACCTCC. It specifies CASGSARGYTS.

CDR3 sequence reads: CASSDLGLRNTEAFF. The CDR3 nucleotides read TGTGCCAGCAGTGATCTGGGATTACGGAACACTGAAGCTTTCTTT. This chain links TRBV6-2 or TRBV6-3 with TRBJ1-1; D is uncertain. In germline, CDR1 is MNHEY, CDR2 SVGEGT. Trimming removed 5 bases at V and 1 base at J, with 14 bases between. The CDR3 is 15 amino acids.

The chain carries TRBV3-1 and TRBJ2-7, with TRBD2 matching 8 bases. CDR1 LGHDT and CDR2 YNNKEL come from the germline V gene (reference sequence). This CDR3 is 14 amino acids long. With V trimmed by 2 bases and J by 2 bases, 2 bases remained unmatched. In nucleotides, the CDR3 is TGTGCCAGCAGCCAACTAGCGGGCGCCTACGAGCAGTACTTC. Translated: CASSQLAGAYEQYF.

This clonotype appeared many times. V and J are TRBV12-3 or TRBV12-4 and TRBJ1-2, with D possibly TRBD1 on 5 matching bases. Between the trimmed V and J ends, which lost 5 bases and 4 bases, there was a span of 14 bases. This CDR3 comprises 14 residues. The CDR3 loop reads CASSPRTGGYGYTF. The CDR3 DNA reads as TGTGCCAGCAGTCCCCGGACGGGGGGCTATGGCTACACCTTC.

The chain employs TRBV19 and TRBJ2-5, with TRBD1 as a possible D gene (5 bases). The CDR3 length is 17 residues. Germline CDR1 and CDR2: LNHDA and SQIVND (reference sequence). V lost 6 bases and J 6 bases, leaving 26 bases between the germline ends. CDR3 region: CASSLHTVGADEKTQYF. CDR3 DNA: TGTGCCAGTAGCCTCCACACAGTAGGGGCCGATGAGAAGACCCAGTACTTC.

The sample holds a few counts of this clonotype. Relative to the germline gene, one junction end is altered; a read error may explain this. CDR3 sequence (DNA): TGTGCCAGCAGTATTACCTCCGGTATAAACACCGGGGAGCTGTTTTTT. This sequence encodes CASSITSGINTGELFF. The chain joins TRBV24-1 to TRBJ2-2; D uncertain. In germline, CDR1 is KGHDR, CDR2 SFDVKD. The CDR3 totals 16 residues.

This clonotype was seen ten or more times. The V call is TRBV9, the J call TRBJ1-5; D unclear. Looked up from germline, CDR1 is SGDLS and CDR2 is YYNGEE. The CDR3 is 16 amino acids. V lost 5 bases to trimming and J lost 1 base, with 16 bases between them. CDR3 bases: TGTGCCAGCAGGGGAGAGGGTAATAGAAGCAATCAGCCCCAGCATTTT. Translating it yields CASRGEGNRSNQPQHF. The full variable domain, rest sourced from reference TRBV9 and TRBJ1-5, is DSGVTQTPKHLITATGQRVTLRCSPRSGDLSVYWYQQSLDQGLQFLIQYYNGEERAKGNILERFSAQQFPDLHSELNLSSLELGDSALYFCASRGEGNRSNQPQHFGDGTRLSIL.

About this clonotype: The junction differs from germline at one of its ends, possibly a read error. This rearrangement joins TRBV12-3 or TRBV12-4 to TRBJ2-5; D ambiguous. The CDR3 contains 14 residues. CDR3 protein: CAGSASRLQETQYF. The CDR3 bases are TGTGCCGGCAGCGCGTCTCGGCTACAAGAGACCCAGTACTTC.

This chain links TRBV10-1 with TRBJ2-7; a possible D gene is TRBD2 (5 bases). CDR3 size: 14 residues. Trimming took 2 bases from V and 4 from J, leaving 12 bases between them. The germline V gene encodes CDR1 WNHNN and CDR2 SYGVQD (reference sequence). CDR3: CASSERGKIYEQYF. The CDR3 region has the DNA TGCGCCAGCAGTGAGAGAGGGAAGATATACGAGCAGTACTTC.